The 9 T cell receptor beta chains below all came from one sample that was sequenced in a study of blood T cell repertoires in COVID-19. Sequencing used immunoSEQ multiplex PCR; TCRdb keeps in-frame clones, though not all of them. The repertoire holds hundreds of thousands of clones, 88% seen once, with approximately 11% in the top ten. The sample consisted of peripheral blood. These receptors were taken from a woman in her twenties or thirties with COVID-19, enrolled during active disease.

The chain links TRBV30 to TRBJ1-1, with D tentatively TRBD1 (5 bases). CDR1 and CDR2 (germline): GTSNPN, SVGIG (reference sequence). Trimming shortened V by 5 bases and J by 7 bases, and 11 bases separated the two germline ends. The CDR3 loop spans 11 amino acids. DNA of the CDR3: TGTGCCTGGGCAGGGCAACTTGAAGCTTTCTTT. Its translation: CAWAGQLEAFF.

The genes are TRBV5-1 and TRBJ2-2; 15 nucleotides align to TRBD2. The germline CDR1 and CDR2 sequences are SGHRS and YFSETQ. The CDR3 consists of 19 residues. Trimming cost V 3 bases and J 1 base; bases outside gene matches: 7. The DNA of the CDR3 is TGCGCCAGCAGCTGGACTAGCGGGAGGGCCTTAATGAACACCGGGGAGCTGTTTTTT. Its translation: CASSWTSGRALMNTGELFF.

J is TRBJ1-1 and V is TRBV11-2; D may be TRBD1 (5 bases). Germline V gene sequence: CDR1 SGHAT, CDR2 FQNNGV. The CDR3 has 15 amino acids. V was trimmed by 1 base and J by 3 bases, leaving 12 bases between them. The DNA for the CDR3 is TGTGCCAGCAGCTTAGGAGCAGGGTGGGACACTGAAGCTTTCTTT. Translating gives CASSLGAGWDTEAFF.

The chain combines TRBV7-6 with TRBJ1-2; 7 bases match TRBD1. Germline values: CDR1 SGHVS, CDR2 FNYEAQ. The CDR3 has 14 amino acids. The J segment lost 9 bases and the V segment lost 2 bases, leaving 9 bases of the junction unmatched. This CDR3 is CASSLRQGGGSYTF. Here the CDR3 DNA reads TGTGCCAGCAGCTTACGACAGGGTGGAGGAAGCTACACCTTC.

This clone was seen once. V gene TRBV29-1 combines with J gene TRBJ2-2, with TRBD2 matching 7 bases. CDR1 and CDR2 from the germline V gene are SQVTM and ANQGSEA. With 2 bases clipped from V and 4 bases from J, the junction kept 7 bases outside the gene matches. This CDR3 comprises 15 residues. CDR3 nucleotide sequence: TGCAGCGTTGAAACCGGGGGGACTGGCACCGGGGAGCTGTTTTTT. It yields the protein CSVETGGTGTGELFF.

The chain recombines TRBV2 with TRBJ2-7, with 8 bases identical to TRBD1. This CDR3 region has 14 residues. Trimming cost V 4 bases and J 5 bases; bases outside gene matches: 7. Looked up from germline, CDR1 is SNHLY and CDR2 is FYNNEI. CDR3 nucleotides: TGTGCCAGCAGTGGGGACAGGAGGGACGACGAGCAGTACTTC. Translation gives CASSGDRRDDEQYF.

This chain connects TRBV6-6 to TRBJ2-1; D gene uncertain. Germline values: CDR1 MNHNY, CDR2 SVGAGI (reference sequence). Trimming pared 2 bases from V and 7 bases from J, leaving 6 bases between. The length of the CDR3 is 12 residues. CDR3 protein: CASSYILNEQFF. DNA for the CDR3: TGTGCCAGCAGTTACATACTAAATGAGCAGTTCTTC.

The CDR3 DNA reads TGTGCCAGCAGTTCCGGACAGGGGACCGAGCAGTACTTC. It codes for CASSSGQGTEQYF. The rearrangement uses TRBV28 and TRBJ2-7; 9 bases agree with TRBD1. V was clipped by 4 bases and J by 6 bases; unmatched bases: 4. The CDR3 is 13 amino acids. Per the germline V gene, CDR1 is MDHEN and CDR2 is SYDVKM.

This chain links TRBV7-3 with TRBJ2-1; D possibly corresponds to TRBD2 (6 bases). Trimming left V 4 bases short and J 7 bases short, with 20 bases between. Germline CDR1 and CDR2: SGHTA and FQGTGA. The CDR3 is 16 residues long. This chain's CDR3 is CASSSGPPHRGNEQFF. The CDR3, as DNA: TGTGCCAGCAGCTCAGGACCCCCTCATCGGGGGAATGAGCAGTTCTTC.